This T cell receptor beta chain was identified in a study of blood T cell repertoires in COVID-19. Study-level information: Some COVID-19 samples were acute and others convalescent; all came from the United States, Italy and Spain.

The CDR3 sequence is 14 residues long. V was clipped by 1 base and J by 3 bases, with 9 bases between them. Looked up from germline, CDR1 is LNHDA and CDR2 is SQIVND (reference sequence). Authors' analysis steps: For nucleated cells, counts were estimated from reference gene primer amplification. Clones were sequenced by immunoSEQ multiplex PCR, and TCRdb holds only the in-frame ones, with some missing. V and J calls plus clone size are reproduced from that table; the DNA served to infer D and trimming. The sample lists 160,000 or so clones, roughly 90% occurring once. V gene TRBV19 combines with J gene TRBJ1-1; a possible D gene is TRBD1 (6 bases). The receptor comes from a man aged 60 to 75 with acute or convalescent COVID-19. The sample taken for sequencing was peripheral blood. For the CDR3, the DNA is TGTGCCAGTAGTATAGGGCCAGGGGACACTGAAGCTTTCTTT. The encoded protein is CASSIGPGDTEAFF.